Detailed here is one TCR beta chain. Which antigen it targets is not known. Base qualities are not provided; no much larger clone lies one nucleotide away. TCRbeta CDR3 regions were amplified from genomic DNA by means of the immunoSEQ Assay, a bias-controlled multiplex PCR. Per the authors' processing: The number of nucleated cells in each sample was estimated by amplification of reference gene primers within the assay. Sequence reads were collapsed and filtered to measure the absolute abundance of every unique TCRbeta CDR3 rearrangement. For each sample, productive Simpson clonality was calculated as the square root of Simpson's diversity index across productive rearrangements. TCRdb obtained this table from immuneACCESS and retained in-frame rearrangements with V and J assigned. These tables miss some clones; where compared with another copy, unresolved V genes account for less than half of the shortfall, and the remainder is unexplained. The DNA gave D and trimming, while V, J and clone size come from that table. The sample contains a few hundred thousand clones, about 83% of them found a single time. The biggest ten clones account for roughly 1.2% of the sample.

This entry belongs to a study of blood T cell repertoires in COVID-19 (dated by TCRdb to 2019 to 2021). The study in broad terms: Samples from collaborators originated in the United States, Italy and Spain and spanned both the acute and convalescent phases of COVID-19. The material from the prospective study consisted of cDNA or gDNA derived from T cells, B-cell-depleted T cells, or PBMCs. Deeply sampled blood TCRbeta repertoires from subjects exposed to, actively infected with, or recovered from COVID-19 were included in the dataset. The repertoires were released in a freely available public database intended as a resource for research on the immune response to SARS-CoV-2. Samples were obtained from the ongoing ImmuneRACE study (first 160 participants) and from about 1,300 subjects provided by 6 global collaborators. Sample metadata almost always included a de-identified subject ID, COVID-19 status, age in years and sex. HLA class I and class II types, where available, came from metadata supplied by the sample provider rather than from assay-based typing.

The collaborating institutions used their own protocols to collect whole blood in K2EDTA tubes. For TCRbeta analysis, collaborator samples were shipped as frozen whole blood, as isolated PBMCs, or as DNA extracted from either sample type. Study-level results and caveats: How much clinical and demographic metadata was included differed by source and by participant, and the metadata was provided uncurated.

This clonotype was sampled from a woman in her 50s with acute or convalescent COVID-19. The sequenced sample was peripheral blood.

The CDR3 protein is CASRGTLADEKLFF. The bases are TGTGCCAGCAGGGGGACACTCGCGGATGAAAAACTGTTTTTT. The chain is made from TRBV2 and TRBJ1-4, and TRBD1 may be the D gene, going by 6 matching bases. The germline V gene sets CDR1 to SNHLY and CDR2 to FYNNEI. Spanning cysteine to phenylalanine, the CDR3 consists of 14 amino acids. Only CDR3 DNA is held: 42 bases, read in frame from base 1. V is reduced by 6 bases and J by 6 bases, leaving a spacing of 14 bases between them.